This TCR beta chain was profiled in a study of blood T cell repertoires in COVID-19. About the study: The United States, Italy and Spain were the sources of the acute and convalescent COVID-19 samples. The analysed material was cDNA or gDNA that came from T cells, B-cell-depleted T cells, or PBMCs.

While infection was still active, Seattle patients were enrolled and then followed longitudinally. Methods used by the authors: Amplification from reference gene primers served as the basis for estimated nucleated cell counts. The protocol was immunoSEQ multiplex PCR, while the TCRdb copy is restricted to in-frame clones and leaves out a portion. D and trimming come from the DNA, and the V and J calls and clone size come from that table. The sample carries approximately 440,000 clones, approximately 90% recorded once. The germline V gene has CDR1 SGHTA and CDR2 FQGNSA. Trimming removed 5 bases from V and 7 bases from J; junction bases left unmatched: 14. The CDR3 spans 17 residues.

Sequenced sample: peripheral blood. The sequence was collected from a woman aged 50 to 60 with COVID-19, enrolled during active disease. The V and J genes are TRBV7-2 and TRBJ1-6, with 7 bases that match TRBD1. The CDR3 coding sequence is TGTGCCAGCAGCCCTATCCTGGCAGGGGGATTAAATTCACCCCTCCACTTT. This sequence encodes CASSPILAGGLNSPLHF.